This is a list of T cell receptor beta chains from one sample in a study of blood T cell repertoires in COVID-19. Data came from immunoSEQ multiplex PCR; TCRdb stores just in-frame clones and leaves some out. The sample contains 350,000 to 450,000 clones, about 88% of which appear only once. The sequencing input was peripheral blood. These receptors originate from a human donor in a cohort sampled during active COVID-19. Each CDR3 is given with its conserved first and last residue. The D gene is left open where the match is weak. Clone size is given for some rows only: seen once, a few or many times, or a class if the clone is expanded.

CASSYDGSRYNEQFF	TGTGCCAGCAGTTACGACGGGAGTCGGTACAATGAGCAGTTCTTC	few	-	TRBV6-5	TRBJ2-1
CASSLGGDGYTF	TGTGCCAGCAGCTTAGGAGGGGATGGCTACACCTTC	-	-	TRBV13	TRBJ1-2
CASSGGGAIETQYF	TGTGCCAGCAGTGGCGGGGGGGCCATAGAGACCCAGTACTTC	-	TRBD2	TRBV6-2/TRBV6-3	TRBJ2-5
CASSQEGYGGWVWEQYF	TGTGCCAGCAGCCAAGAGGGGTATGGGGGGTGGGTCTGGGAGCAGTACTTC	-	-	TRBV4-2	TRBJ2-7
CASSADRGDTIYF	TGTGCCAGCAGCGCCGATCGGGGGGACACCATATATTTT	-	-	TRBV11-3	TRBJ1-3
CASSPPEGTDTQYF	TGTGCCAGCAGTCCACCAGAGGGCACAGATACGCAGTATTTT	-	-	TRBV25-1	TRBJ2-3
CATSRVRTQGVATQYF	TGTGCCACCAGCAGAGTGAGGACGCAGGGGGTCGCGACCCAGTACTTC	-	TRBD1	TRBV15	TRBJ2-5
CASSPPTGGSGNTIYF	TGTGCCAGCAGCCCACCGACAGGGGGTTCTGGAAACACCATATATTTT	-	TRBD1	TRBV13	TRBJ1-3
CASGGLPGSGANVLTF	TGTGCCAGCGGGGGACTTCCAGGCTCTGGGGCCAACGTCCTGACTTTC	-	-	TRBV27	TRBJ2-6
CASSRTANTEAFF	TGTGCCAGCAGTCGGACAGCTAACACTGAAGCTTTCTTT	few	-	TRBV28	TRBJ1-1
CASSPGRREGVSYEQYF	TGCGCCAGCAGCCCCGGACGGAGGGAGGGGGTCTCCTACGAGCAGTACTTC	-	-	TRBV5-1	TRBJ2-7
CASSRLGRSYYGYTF	TGTGCCAGTAGTAGACTGGGTCGGAGTTACTATGGCTACACCTTC	-	-	TRBV19	TRBJ1-2
CASSSVPGQWTF	TGTGCCAGCAGCTCAGTCCCGGGACAGTGGACCTTC	few	TRBD1	TRBV7-9	TRBJ1-2
CASSPQTGARNIQYF	TGTGCCAGCAGCCCCCAGACAGGGGCCCGAAACATTCAGTACTTC	-	TRBD1	TRBV3-1/TRBV3-2	TRBJ2-4
CASSFLRSTEAFF	TGTGCCAGCAGTTTCCTTCGTAGCACTGAAGCTTTCTTT	-	-	TRBV6-5	TRBJ1-1
CASSVLGGSYTF	TGTGCCAGCAGTGTTCTAGGGGGTAGCTACACCTTC	-	-	TRBV2	TRBJ1-2
CASSSPPDQETQYF	TGTGCCAGCAGCTCCCCCCCTGACCAAGAGACCCAGTACTTC	-	-	TRBV7-9	TRBJ2-5
CASSYTGGADGYTF	TGTGCCAGCAGTTACACAGGGGGCGCGGACGGCTACACCTTC	-	TRBD1	TRBV6-5	TRBJ1-2
CASSQDLTGFYEQYF	TGTGCCAGCAGCCAAGATCTGACGGGATTCTACGAGCAGTACTTC	-	-	TRBV3-1/TRBV3-2	TRBJ2-7
CASSPPRVTNTGELFF	TGTGCCAGCAGCCCCCCGCGGGTCACGAACACCGGGGAGCTGTTTTTT	-	-	TRBV9	TRBJ2-2
CSVGTGTGGELFF	TGCAGCGTTGGGACAGGGACCGGCGGGGAGCTGTTTTTT	few	TRBD1	TRBV29-1	TRBJ2-2
CASSTRRTGRRAEAFF	TGTGCCAGTAGTACCCGCCGGACAGGGAGGAGGGCTGAAGCTTTCTTT	-	TRBD1	TRBV19	TRBJ1-1
CASQGAGTQYF	TGTGCCAGCCAGGGGGCTGGGACCCAGTACTTC	-	TRBD1	TRBV12-3/TRBV12-4	TRBJ2-5
CASSEASGGNYGYTF	TGTGCCAGCAGTGAGGCGTCAGGGGGGAACTATGGCTACACCTTC	-	TRBD1	TRBV28	TRBJ1-2
CASSSQYNEQFF	TGTGCCAGCAGTTCCCAATACAATGAGCAGTTCTTC	-	-	TRBV6-5	TRBJ2-1
CASSPRGFYEQYF	TGCGCCAGCAGCCCCAGGGGGTTCTACGAGCAGTACTTC	-	TRBD1	TRBV5-1	TRBJ2-7
CASSLRQGPGNTIYF	TGTGCCAGCAGCTTGAGACAGGGCCCTGGAAACACCATATATTTT	-	TRBD1	TRBV7-7	TRBJ1-3
CASSPRLAGGVDEQFF	TGTGCCAGCAGTCCGAGACTAGCGGGAGGGGTAGATGAGCAGTTCTTC	-	TRBD2	TRBV27	TRBJ2-1
CASSSVEKLFF	TGTGCCAGCAGTTCCGTCGAAAAACTGTTTTTT	-	-	TRBV2	TRBJ1-4
CATSRDYRGLTEAFF	TGTGCCACCAGCAGAGATTACAGGGGGCTCACTGAAGCTTTCTTT	-	TRBD1	TRBV15	TRBJ1-1
CASSELRQGEEKLFF	TGTGCCAGCAGTGAACTACGGCAGGGTGAAGAAAAACTGTTTTTT	-	-	TRBV2	TRBJ1-4
CASSTRLEYRNQPQHF	TGTGCCAGTAGTACCAGGCTCGAGTATCGCAATCAGCCCCAGCATTTT	-	-	TRBV19	TRBJ1-5
CASSFSPGTGYYGYTF	TGTGCCAGCAGCTTTAGTCCCGGGACAGGGTACTATGGCTACACCTTC	-	TRBD1	TRBV7-3	TRBJ1-2
CASSLMAGDNVNEQFF	TGTGCCAGCAGCTTAATGGCGGGGGACAATGTCAATGAGCAGTTCTTC	-	-	TRBV7-3	TRBJ2-1
CASSLGQGASRETQYF	TGTGCCAGCAGTCTCGGGCAGGGGGCATCGCGGGAGACCCAGTACTTC	-	TRBD1	TRBV5-8	TRBJ2-5
CASSARTAGANVLTF	TGTGCCAGCAGTGCGAGGACAGCGGGGGCCAACGTCCTGACTTTC	many	-	TRBV25-1	TRBJ2-6
CASSLPGEEETQYF	TGTGCCAGCAGCCTCCCGGGGGAAGAAGAGACCCAGTACTTC	-	-	TRBV7-9	TRBJ2-5
CASSIYRLAGPFTGELFF	TGTGCCAGTAGTATCTACAGGCTAGCGGGGCCCTTCACCGGGGAGCTGTTTTTT	-	TRBD2	TRBV19	TRBJ2-2
CASSTLGRPQHF	TGTGCCAGCAGTACTCTAGGTAGGCCCCAGCATTTT	-	-	TRBV6-2/TRBV6-3	TRBJ1-5
CASSHRLTSGGRSSYNEQFF	TGTGCCAGCAGCCATCGTTTAACTAGCGGGGGCCGGAGCTCCTACAATGAGCAGTTCTTC	once	TRBD2	TRBV3-1/TRBV3-2	TRBJ2-1
CASSPRSPGETQYF	TGTGCCAGCAGCCCCCGGTCCCCGGGGGAGACCCAGTACTTC	-	-	TRBV9	TRBJ2-5
CASSKGLQEEPQHF	TGTGCCAGTAGTAAAGGACTCCAGGAGGAGCCCCAGCATTTT	-	-	TRBV19	TRBJ1-5
CASRRTGRTEAFF	TGTGCCAGCAGGCGGACAGGGCGGACTGAAGCTTTCTTT	-	TRBD1	TRBV6-5	TRBJ1-1
CASSPVGGAMNTEAFF	TGTGCCAGCTCACCAGTTGGGGGGGCTATGAACACTGAAGCTTTCTTT	-	-	TRBV18	TRBJ1-1
CASSADRGGEQYF	TGTGCCAGCAGTGCAGACAGGGGGGGTGAGCAGTACTTC	-	TRBD1	TRBV27	TRBJ2-7
CASSGGQGSSYNEQFF	TGTGCCAGCAGTGGAGGACAGGGCAGCTCCTACAATGAGCAGTTCTTC	-	TRBD1	TRBV7-9	TRBJ2-1